This T cell receptor beta chain was sequenced for a study of shared clonotypes between healthy human individuals. Study-level results: Four donors shared around 5% of their naive CD4 clonotypes.

CDR1 is MDHEN and CDR2 is SYDVKM in the germline V gene. V trimming: 5 bases; J trimming: 0 bases; junction bases outside the gene matches: 5. This CDR3 is built from 15 residues. As to this clone: Its matching antigen is unknown. Other DNA variants within this sample encode the same CDR3.

At deep level, the assay was performed. Sequenced by immunoSEQ multiplex PCR; TCRdb stores in-frame clones only, minus some. The sample records about 2.1 million clones, 80% to 95% being singletons. The naive CD8 subset, CD45RO-negative cells positively selected for CCR7, excluded terminally differentiated effector memory CD45RA+ cells. There were no recent acute infections or vaccinations among the donors, who were healthy HIV-negative adults. This chain uses TRBV28 with TRBJ2-3, with 7 bases lining up with TRBD1. Source material: naive CD8+ T cells from PBMCs. The source is a man between 18 and 29 years old in good health. Some clones in this sample may be carry-over from other donors' samples. The CDR3 sequence is CASSPGQLSTDTQYF. CDR3 nucleotides: TGTGCCAGCAGTCCGGGACAGCTTAGCACAGATACGCAGTATTTT.